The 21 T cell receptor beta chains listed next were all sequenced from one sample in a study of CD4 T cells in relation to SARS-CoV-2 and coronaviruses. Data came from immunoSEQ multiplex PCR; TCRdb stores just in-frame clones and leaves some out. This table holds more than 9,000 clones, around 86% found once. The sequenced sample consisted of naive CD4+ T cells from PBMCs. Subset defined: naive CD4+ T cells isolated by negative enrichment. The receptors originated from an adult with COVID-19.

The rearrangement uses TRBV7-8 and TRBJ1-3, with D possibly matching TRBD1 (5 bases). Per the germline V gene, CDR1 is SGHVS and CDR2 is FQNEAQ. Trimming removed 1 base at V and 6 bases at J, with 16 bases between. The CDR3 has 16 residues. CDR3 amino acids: CASSLGVGKGPNTIYF. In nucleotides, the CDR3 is TGTGCCAGCAGCTTAGGAGTGGGGAAGGGGCCAAACACCATATATTTT. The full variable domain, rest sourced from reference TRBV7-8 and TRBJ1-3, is GAGVSQSPRYKVAKRGQDVALRCDPISGHVSLFWYQQALGQGPEFLTYFQNEAQLDKSGLPSDRFFAERPEGSVSTLKIQRTQQEDSAVYLCASSLGVGKGPNTIYFGEGSWLTVV.

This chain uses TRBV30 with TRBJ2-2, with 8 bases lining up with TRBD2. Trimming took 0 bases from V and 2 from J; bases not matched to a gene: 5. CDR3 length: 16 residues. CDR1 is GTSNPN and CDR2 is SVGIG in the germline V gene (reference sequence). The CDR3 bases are TGTGCCTGGAGTGTTGGACTAGCCCTAAACACCGGGGAGCTGTTTTTT. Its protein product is CAWSVGLALNTGELFF.

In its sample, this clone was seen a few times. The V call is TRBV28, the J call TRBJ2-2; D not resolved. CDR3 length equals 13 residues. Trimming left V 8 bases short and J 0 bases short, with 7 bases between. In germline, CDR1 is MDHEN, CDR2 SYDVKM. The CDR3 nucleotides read TGTGCCAGCTCCTCATCGAACACCGGGGAGCTGTTTTTT. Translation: CASSSSNTGELFF.

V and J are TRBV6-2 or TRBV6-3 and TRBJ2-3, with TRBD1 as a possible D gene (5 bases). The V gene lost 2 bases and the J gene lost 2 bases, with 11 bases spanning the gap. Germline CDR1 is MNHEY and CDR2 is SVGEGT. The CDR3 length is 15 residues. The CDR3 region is CASSYRDRATDTQYF. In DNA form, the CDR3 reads TGTGCCAGCAGTTACCGCGACAGAGCCACAGATACGCAGTATTTT.

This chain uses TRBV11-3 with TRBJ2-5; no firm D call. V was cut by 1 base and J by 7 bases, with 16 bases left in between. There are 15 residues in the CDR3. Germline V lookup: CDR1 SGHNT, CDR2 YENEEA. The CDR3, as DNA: TGTGCCAGCAGCTTAGTCGTTTCAGGATCGGGGACCCAGTACTTC. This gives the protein CASSLVVSGSGTQYF.

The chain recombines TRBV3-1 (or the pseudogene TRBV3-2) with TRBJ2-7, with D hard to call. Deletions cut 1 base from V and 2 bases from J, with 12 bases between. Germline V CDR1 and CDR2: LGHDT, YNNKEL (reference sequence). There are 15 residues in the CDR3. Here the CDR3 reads CASSQGPETPYEQYF. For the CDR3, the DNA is TGTGCCAGCAGCCAAGGCCCGGAGACGCCCTACGAGCAGTACTTC.

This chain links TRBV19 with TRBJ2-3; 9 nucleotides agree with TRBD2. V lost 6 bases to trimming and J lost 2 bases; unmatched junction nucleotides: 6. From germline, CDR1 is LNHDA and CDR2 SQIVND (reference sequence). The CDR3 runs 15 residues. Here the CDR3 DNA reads TGTGCCAGTAGAAACCTAGCGGGGATCACAGATACGCAGTATTTT. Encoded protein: CASRNLAGITDTQYF. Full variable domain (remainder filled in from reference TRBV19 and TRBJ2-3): DGGITQSPKYLFRKEGQNVTLSCEQNLNHDAMYWYRQDPGQGLRLIYYSQIVNDFQKGDIAEGYSVSREKKESFPLTVTSAQKNPTAFYLCASRNLAGITDTQYFGPGTRLTVL.

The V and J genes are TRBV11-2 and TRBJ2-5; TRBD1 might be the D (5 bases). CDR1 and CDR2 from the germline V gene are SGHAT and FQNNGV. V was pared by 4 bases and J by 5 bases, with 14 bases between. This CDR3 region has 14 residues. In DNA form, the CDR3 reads TGTGCCAGCAGCTCAGGGAATCGGGCGGAGACCCAGTACTTC. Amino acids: CASSSGNRAETQYF.

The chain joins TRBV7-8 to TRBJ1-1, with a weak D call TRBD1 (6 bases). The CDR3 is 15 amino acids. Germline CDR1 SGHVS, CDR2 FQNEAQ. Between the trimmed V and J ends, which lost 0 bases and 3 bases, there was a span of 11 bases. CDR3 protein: CASSLAGGRHTEAFF. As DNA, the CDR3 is TGTGCCAGCAGCTTAGCGGGGGGGCGGCACACTGAAGCTTTCTTT.

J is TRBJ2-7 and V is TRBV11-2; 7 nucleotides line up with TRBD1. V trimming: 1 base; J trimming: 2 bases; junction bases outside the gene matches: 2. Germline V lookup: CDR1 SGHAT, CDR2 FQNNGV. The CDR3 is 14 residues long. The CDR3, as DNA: TGTGCCAGCAGCTTAGGTCAGGGGGCCTACGAGCAGTACTTC. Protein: CASSLGQGAYEQYF.

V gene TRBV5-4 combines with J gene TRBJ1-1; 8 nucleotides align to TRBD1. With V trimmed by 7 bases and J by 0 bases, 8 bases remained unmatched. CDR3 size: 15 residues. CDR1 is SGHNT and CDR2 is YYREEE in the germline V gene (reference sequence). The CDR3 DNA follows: TGTGCCAGCCTCCCCCAGGGGGCGGTGAACACTGAAGCTTTCTTT. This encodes CASLPQGAVNTEAFF.

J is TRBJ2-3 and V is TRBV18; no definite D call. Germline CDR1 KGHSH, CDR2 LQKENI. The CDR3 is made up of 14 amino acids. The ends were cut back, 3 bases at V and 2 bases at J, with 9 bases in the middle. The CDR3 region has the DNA TGTGCCAGCTCACCGGGGATGGACACAGATACGCAGTATTTT. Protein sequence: CASSPGMDTDTQYF.

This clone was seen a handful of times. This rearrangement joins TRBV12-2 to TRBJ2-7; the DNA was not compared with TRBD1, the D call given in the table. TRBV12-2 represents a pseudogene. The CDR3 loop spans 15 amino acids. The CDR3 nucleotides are TGTGCAAGTCGCTTAGCGCGCAGGGGGCCCTACGAGCAGTACTTC. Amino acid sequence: CASRLARRGPYEQYF.

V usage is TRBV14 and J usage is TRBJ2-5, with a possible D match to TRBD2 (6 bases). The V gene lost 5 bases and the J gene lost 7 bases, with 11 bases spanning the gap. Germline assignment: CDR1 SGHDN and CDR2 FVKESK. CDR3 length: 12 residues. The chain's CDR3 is CASSGGAGTQYF. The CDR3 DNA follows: TGTGCCAGCAGCGGGGGAGCGGGGACCCAGTACTTC.

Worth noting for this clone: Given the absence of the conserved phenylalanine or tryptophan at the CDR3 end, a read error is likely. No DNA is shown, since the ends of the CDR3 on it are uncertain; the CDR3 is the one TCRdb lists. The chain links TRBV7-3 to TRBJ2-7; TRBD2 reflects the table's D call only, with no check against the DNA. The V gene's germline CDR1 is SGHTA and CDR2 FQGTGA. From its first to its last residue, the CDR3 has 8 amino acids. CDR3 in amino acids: CASSPGKD.

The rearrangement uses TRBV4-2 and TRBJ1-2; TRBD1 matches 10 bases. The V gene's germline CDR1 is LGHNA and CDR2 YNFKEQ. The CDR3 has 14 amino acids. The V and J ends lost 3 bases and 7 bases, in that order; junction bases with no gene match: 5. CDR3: CASSQTGGGRGYTF. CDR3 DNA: TGTGCCAGCAGCCAGACAGGGGGCGGTCGTGGCTACACCTTC.

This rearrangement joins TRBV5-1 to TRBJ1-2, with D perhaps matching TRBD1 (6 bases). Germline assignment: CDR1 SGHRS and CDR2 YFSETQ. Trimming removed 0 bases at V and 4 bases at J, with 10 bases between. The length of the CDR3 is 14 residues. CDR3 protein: CASSLEGGGYGYTF. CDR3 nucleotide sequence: TGCGCCAGCAGCTTGGAAGGGGGTGGCTATGGCTACACCTTC. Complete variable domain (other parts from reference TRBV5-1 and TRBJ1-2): KAGVTQTPRYLIKTRGQQVTLSCSPISGHRSVSWYQQTPGQGLQFLFEYFSETQRNKGNFPGRFSGRQFSNSRSEMNVSTLELGDSALYLCASSLEGGGYGYTFGSGTRLTVV.

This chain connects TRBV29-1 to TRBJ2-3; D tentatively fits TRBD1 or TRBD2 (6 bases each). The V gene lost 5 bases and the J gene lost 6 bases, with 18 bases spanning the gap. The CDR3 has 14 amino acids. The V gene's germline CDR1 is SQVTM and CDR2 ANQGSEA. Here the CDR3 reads CSVIHRGAVDTQYF. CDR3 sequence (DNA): TGCAGCGTTATCCATAGGGGGGCAGTTGATACGCAGTATTTT.

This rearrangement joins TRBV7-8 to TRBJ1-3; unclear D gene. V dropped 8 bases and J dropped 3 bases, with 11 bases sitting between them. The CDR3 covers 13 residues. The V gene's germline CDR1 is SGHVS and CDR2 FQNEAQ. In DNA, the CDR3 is TGTGCCAGCTTGTCGCAGGTTGGAAACACCATATATTTT. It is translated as CASLSQVGNTIYF.

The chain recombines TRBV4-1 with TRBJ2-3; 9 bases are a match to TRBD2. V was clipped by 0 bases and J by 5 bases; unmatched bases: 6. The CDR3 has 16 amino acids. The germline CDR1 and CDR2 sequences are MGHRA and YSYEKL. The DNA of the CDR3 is TGCGCCAGCAGCCAAGATGCGGGGGGGCCCCTAGATACGCAGTATTTT. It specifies CASSQDAGGPLDTQYF.

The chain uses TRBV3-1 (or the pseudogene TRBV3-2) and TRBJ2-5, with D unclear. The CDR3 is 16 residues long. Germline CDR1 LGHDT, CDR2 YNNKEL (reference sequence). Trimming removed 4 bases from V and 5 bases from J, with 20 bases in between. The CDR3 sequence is CASSPSSPIFSETQYF. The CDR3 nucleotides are TGTGCCAGCAGCCCATCGTCTCCCATTTTCTCTGAGACCCAGTACTTC.